This T cell receptor (beta chain) derives from a study of cytomegalovirus exposure and HLA in healthy donors. Overall study context: It was reported in a later analysis that the 120 validation repertoires used the same platform as the roughly 700 first-cohort repertoires.

The CDR3 spans 17 residues. Germline loops: CDR1 SNHLY, CDR2 FYNNEI. The junction had 11 bases not matched to a gene; V was cut back by 4 bases and J by 1 base. Data came from immunoSEQ multiplex PCR; TCRdb stores just in-frame clones and leaves some out. The table includes about 73,000 clones, 94% detected once. Findings of the study overall: The study flagged 150 to 200 TCR beta chains as cytomegalovirus-associated. With high specificity and sensitivity, the classifier reportedly diagnosed cytomegalovirus status.

Concerning this clone: What it binds is unknown.

The origin of this receptor is a young woman in good health and CMV-seronegative. The chain links TRBV2 to TRBJ2-5, with 8 positions matching TRBD2. Sequencing was done on a sample of PBMCs. CDR3 in amino acids: CASSGRGGKSLQETQYF. CDR3 in DNA: TGTGCCAGCAGTGGCCGGGGGGGAAAAAGCCTCCAAGAGACCCAGTACTTC.